Sequencing of this TCR beta chain was carried out in a study of OX40 agonist ivuxolimab in advanced cancers. Enrollment shut out patients with autoimmune disease history or systemic immunosuppression. Data came from immunoSEQ multiplex PCR; TCRdb stores just in-frame clones and leaves some out. This sample has 95,000 to 150,000 clones, with over 85% found just once. This specimen was CD4+ or CD8+ T cells sorted from blood, taken in a trial of the OX40 agonist ivuxolimab. The sequence was obtained from an adult with an advanced solid tumor such as melanoma, head and neck, liver or kidney cancer.

Here the CDR3 DNA reads TGTGCCAGCAGCGTAGAGGCTAGCGGGGGCTACGAGCAGTACTTC. It specifies CASSVEASGGYEQYF. The chain links TRBV9 to TRBJ2-7; 10 bases map to TRBD2. The CDR3 length is 15 residues. Germline CDR1 SGDLS, CDR2 YYNGEE. Trimming cost V 0 bases and J 3 bases; bases outside gene matches: 3.